This T cell receptor (beta chain) is from a study of T cell changes during pregnancy in multiple sclerosis. This table comes from immunoSEQ multiplex PCR, and its TCRdb copy is limited to in-frame clones, with some not included. Of roughly 100,000 clones in the sample, about nine tenths were seen once. The material sequenced was peripheral blood, taken in the second trimester of pregnancy. This sequence originates from a female donor with multiple sclerosis, enrolled in a pregnancy study.

The CDR3 DNA sequence: TGTGCCAGCAGTTCGCTACAGGGCAGGTTCACTGAAGCTTTCTTT. Translation: CASSSLQGRFTEAFF. The chain is built from TRBV6-5 and TRBJ1-1; maybe TRBD1 (6 bases). With 4 bases removed from V and 4 bases from J, the gap between germline ends came to 16 bases. Germline-derived CDR1 and CDR2 are MNHEY and SVGAGI. The CDR3 has 15 residues.